This T cell receptor beta chain is from a study of T-cell reconstitution after alpha-beta-depleted transplantation in children. TCRbeta library preparation incorporated unique molecular identifiers. TCRdb re-called the PCR reads with MiXCR, one entry per CDR3 protein. Among about 200,000 distinct CDR3 sequences, more than 12% were seen once, and the ten largest hold approximately 13%. This clonotype showed up many times. The CDR3 runs to 13 residues. Trimming removed 2 bases at V and 7 bases at J, with 12 bases between. The TCR comes from a human donor who donated a stem cell graft to a child with acute lymphoblastic leukemia. The material was PBMCs from the stem cell graft donor, obtained from the stem cell graft. The chain uses TRBV12-3 or TRBV12-4 and TRBJ2-7; D is undetermined. CDR3 sequence: CASSLRAAQEQYF. The CDR3 DNA sequence: TGTGCCAGCAGTTTAAGGGCAGCTCAGGAGCAGTACTTC.